The T cell receptor beta chain described here comes from a study of cytomegalovirus exposure and HLA in healthy donors. In regard to this clone: The target antigen is unknown.

The germline gives CDR1 MNHEY, CDR2 SVGAGI. Trimming removed 6 bases at V and 14 bases at J, with 20 bases between. This CDR3 is built from 13 residues. Whole-study results and caveats: Despite most TCR sequences being rare, some public TCRs occurred in many donors.

60 Vbeta and 13 Jbeta primers were used in PCR. Repertoires were generated with immunoSEQ multiplex PCR, while TCRdb's copy carries only in-frame clones and drops some. Seen here are under 130,000 clones, approximately 12% observed once, and the top ten hold approximately 15%. The sequence was obtained from a middle-aged man in good health and CMV-seropositive. Sample: PBMCs. The V call is TRBV6-5, the J call TRBJ2-1, with D tentatively TRBD1 (6 bases). In DNA, the CDR3 is TGTGCCAGCAGACACCCCACTACAGGACAGAAGTTCTTC. Protein: CASRHPTTGQKFF.